These 26 T cell receptor beta chains were sequenced from one sample in a study of shared clonotypes between healthy human individuals. Here immunoSEQ multiplex PCR was the method, and the copy in TCRdb shows in-frame clones only, minus some. The sample includes about 1.1 million clones, roughly 80% of them seen just once. Input material: memory CD4+ T cells from PBMCs. The subset denotes: CD45RA-negative fraction. The receptors stem from a man aged 18 to 35 in good health. Some clones in this sample may be carry-over from other donors' samples.

The chain employs TRBV5-1 and TRBJ2-2; 8 positions agree with TRBD2. V lost 4 bases to trimming and J lost 1 base; unmatched junction nucleotides: 12. Germline V gives CDR1 SGHRS, CDR2 YFSETQ. This CDR3 spans 18 amino acids. CDR3 sequence reads: CASSSAMRLAGNTGELFF. The CDR3 DNA is TGCGCCAGCAGCAGCGCCATGAGGCTAGCGGGGAACACCGGGGAGCTGTTTTTT.

This clone was counted a few times. This chain connects TRBV2 to TRBJ1-1; 10 bases match TRBD1. The CDR3 sequence is 13 residues long. Germline assignment: CDR1 SNHLY and CDR2 FYNNEI. V dropped 6 bases and J dropped 6; count of bases not matched to a gene: 4. The CDR3 bases are TGTGCCAGCAGAAGACAGGGGGCGCCTGAAGCTTTCTTT. This translates into CASRRQGAPEAFF.

The chain combines TRBV9 with TRBJ2-1; 7 bases line up with TRBD2. With V trimmed by 4 bases and J by 4 bases, 11 bases remained unmatched. The germline V gene has CDR1 SGDLS and CDR2 YYNGEE. The CDR3 extends over 16 amino acids. The CDR3 sequence is CASSTTSAFPYNEQFF. The DNA of the CDR3 is TGTGCCAGCAGCACCACTAGCGCTTTCCCTTACAATGAGCAGTTCTTC.

The chain recombines TRBV28 with TRBJ2-3; perhaps TRBD2 as D (7 bases). Trimming pared 6 bases from V and 3 bases from J, leaving 22 bases between. Germline CDR1 MDHEN, CDR2 SYDVKM. CDR3 size: 17 residues. The CDR3 sequence is CASRPPPGGGGTDTQYF. The DNA for the CDR3 is TGTGCCAGCAGACCGCCACCCGGGGGAGGGGGGACAGATACGCAGTATTTT.

The rearrangement links TRBV29-1 to TRBJ2-7; D uncertain. Germline V CDR1 and CDR2: SQVTM, ANQGSEA. Trimming took off 4 bases at V and 6 bases at J, with 10 bases between the two ends. The CDR3 is 11 residues long. The CDR3 region is CSVVRGVEQYF. CDR3 in DNA: TGCAGCGTTGTAAGAGGAGTCGAGCAGTACTTC.

The CDR3 protein is CASRMGDIEDTQYF. CDR3 sequence (DNA): TGTGCCAGCAGAATGGGGGATATAGAAGATACGCAGTATTTT. The chain carries TRBV6-1 and TRBJ2-3; D is possibly TRBD1 or TRBD2 (5 bases each). This CDR3 contains 14 residues. V lost 6 bases, J lost 5 bases, and 15 bases lay in between. Germline values: CDR1 MNHNS, CDR2 SASEGT.

This sequence joins TRBV7-2 and TRBJ2-7, with 12 bases matching TRBD2. The CDR3 runs 15 residues. CDR1 and CDR2 from the germline V gene are SGHTA and FQGNSA. V shed 3 bases and J 2 bases; nucleotides not matched to a gene: 2. CDR3 nucleotides: TGTGCCAGCAGCTTCCGACTAGCGGGGGCCTACGAGCAGTACTTC. It is translated as CASSFRLAGAYEQYF.

The chain uses TRBV10-3 and TRBJ2-1; the D gene is possibly TRBD1 (6 bases). Germline values: CDR1 ENHRY, CDR2 SYGVKD. Trimming cost V 0 bases and J 0 bases, with 12 bases left between them. This CDR3 has 17 residues. CDR3 residues: CAISESGRGSSYNEQFF. Written as DNA, the CDR3 is TGTGCCATCAGTGAGTCGGGTAGGGGGAGCTCCTACAATGAGCAGTTCTTC.

This chain uses TRBV27 with TRBJ1-2; tentatively, D is TRBD1 (5 bases). Trimming removed 5 bases at V and 4 bases at J, with 23 bases between. CDR3 length: 17 amino acids. CDR1 and CDR2 from the germline V gene are MNHEY and SMNVEV (reference sequence). In DNA, the CDR3 is TGTGCCAGCAGTCCCGGGGCAGGAAGGGGCTTGGGCTATGGCTACACCTTC. Residues: CASSPGAGRGLGYGYTF.

The chain recombines TRBV6-6 with TRBJ2-2; no clear D. Germline V gene lookup returns CDR1 MNHNY and CDR2 SVGAGI (reference sequence). The length of the CDR3 is 14 residues. V lost 5 bases and J lost 2, with 9 bases in between. The CDR3: CASSQRFNTGELFF. In nucleotides, the CDR3 is TGTGCCAGCAGTCAGAGGTTTAACACCGGGGAGCTGTTTTTT.

This clone was counted only a few times. CDR3 coding DNA: TGTGCCAGCAGCCTATCAGGACAGGCCAATCAGCCCCAGCATTTT. It encodes CASSLSGQANQPQHF. The V gene is TRBV7-2, the J gene TRBJ1-5, with 7 bases identical to TRBD1. There are 15 residues in the CDR3. The germline V gene encodes CDR1 SGHTA and CDR2 FQGNSA. Unmatched junction bases numbered 7, after V lost 5 bases and J lost 3 bases.

Comment on this clone: The same CDR3 is also encoded by other DNA sequences in this sample. The chain combines TRBV28 with TRBJ1-5, with 8 bases identical to TRBD1. V gave up 5 bases and J gave up 7 bases; unmatched junction bases: 1. The germline V gene encodes CDR1 MDHEN and CDR2 SYDVKM. This CDR3 is built from 12 residues. The CDR3 sequence: CASSTGGQPQHF. CDR3 DNA: TGTGCCAGCAGTACAGGGGGACAGCCCCAGCATTTT.

This clone has only one observation. The chain combines TRBV7-2 with TRBJ1-3; D possibly corresponds to TRBD1 (5 bases). Per germline, CDR1 SGHTA and CDR2 FQGNSA. The CDR3 is made up of 19 amino acids. Trimming stripped 5 bases from V and 4 bases from J, with 27 bases between. CDR3 sequence (DNA): TGTGCCAGCAGCCCCCGGCCCCGTTCCCTGGGACCCGGGGGAAACACCATATATTTT. This sequence encodes CASSPRPRSLGPGGNTIYF.

The chain uses TRBV7-2 and TRBJ1-5; D gene uncertain. Trimming cost V 2 bases and J 7 bases, with 12 bases left between them. This CDR3 spans 14 amino acids. Germline CDR1 and CDR2: SGHTA and FQGNSA. The CDR3 spells CASSLSGWIQPQHF. Here the CDR3 DNA reads TGTGCCAGCAGCTTAAGCGGCTGGATCCAGCCCCAGCATTTT.

This chain connects TRBV29-1 to TRBJ2-7, with 8 bases identical to TRBD1. This CDR3 comprises 16 residues. The V segment lost 4 bases and the J segment 1 base; nucleotides outside the gene matches: 12. In germline, CDR1 is SQVTM, CDR2 ANQGSEA. Written as DNA, the CDR3 is TGCAGCGTTGGGCCCGTTCCGACAGGGGAATCCTACGAGCAGTACTTC. As protein: CSVGPVPTGESYEQYF.

V gene TRBV7-2 combines with J gene TRBJ1-2; D not certain. The CDR3 sequence is 12 residues long. Deletions cut 4 bases from V and 5 bases from J, with 8 bases between. Per germline, CDR1 SGHTA and CDR2 FQGNSA. CDR3 bases: TGTGCCAGCAGCTCGTGGATGTATGGCTACACCTTC. Translation: CASSSWMYGYTF. The complete variable domain, with remaining parts taken from reference TRBV7-2 and TRBJ1-2, reads GAGVSQSPSNKVTEKGKDVELRCDPISGHTALYWYRQSLGQGLEFLIYFQGNSAPDKSGLPSDRFSAERTGGSVSTLTIQRTQQEDSAVYLCASSSWMYGYTFGSGTRLTVV.

This clone appeared once. This chain joins TRBV4-1 and TRBJ1-2; D is unclear. The CDR3 covers 15 residues. Germline V gene data show CDR1 as MGHRA and CDR2 as YSYEKL. Deletions cut 3 bases from V and 4 bases from J, with 15 bases between. In DNA form, the CDR3 reads TGCGCCAGCAGCCACCCCTCGGCAGGAACCTATGGCTACACCTTC. Residues: CASSHPSAGTYGYTF.

The chain recombines TRBV6-1 with TRBJ2-7, with unresolved D. The CDR3 runs 14 residues. Germline-derived CDR1 and CDR2 are MNHNS and SASEGT. The V gene lost 3 bases and the J gene lost 1 base, with 10 bases spanning the gap. The CDR3 loop is CASSEVARSYEQYF. Written as DNA, the CDR3 is TGTGCCAGCAGTGAGGTTGCGCGGTCCTACGAGCAGTACTTC.

The genes are TRBV2 and TRBJ1-5; 7 bases match TRBD1. This CDR3 is built from 12 residues. Germline trimming cut 6 bases from V and 12 bases from J; bases unmatched to any gene: 8. The germline V gene has CDR1 SNHLY and CDR2 FYNNEI. The chain's CDR3 is CASSVGQDYQHF. As DNA, the CDR3 is TGTGCCAGCAGCGTCGGACAGGACTACCAGCATTTT.

This clone is a singleton in its sample. The chain carries TRBV7-9 and TRBJ2-7; D gene ambiguous. The CDR3 extends over 13 amino acids. Trimming shortened V by 1 base and J by 7 bases, and 11 bases separated the two germline ends. Germline assignment: CDR1 SEHNR and CDR2 FQNEAQ (reference sequence). The CDR3 coding sequence is TGTGCCAGCAGCTTAGAGAAGATTTCAGAGCAGTACTTC. Translated, it gives CASSLEKISEQYF.

The V and J genes are TRBV28 and TRBJ2-7; no firm D call. Germline lookup yields CDR1 MDHEN and CDR2 SYDVKM. The germline V and J ends were trimmed by 2 bases and 2 bases, with 19 bases remaining between them. This CDR3 region has 17 residues. The CDR3 bases are TGTGCCAGCAGTTTAGTCCTACTACCACCGAGGACCTACGAGCAGTACTTC. Amino acids: CASSLVLLPPRTYEQYF.

This chain joins TRBV9 and TRBJ2-7; possibly TRBD2 for D (5 bases). From germline, CDR1 is SGDLS and CDR2 YYNGEE. This CDR3 spans 15 amino acids. The V end lost 1 base, the J end lost 1 base, and 12 bases lay between the germline ends. For the CDR3, the DNA is TGTGCCAGCAGCGTATCGACTTCGGGGTCCTACGAGCAGTACTTC. This codes for CASSVSTSGSYEQYF.

The chain carries TRBV2 and TRBJ2-7, with D perhaps TRBD1 (6 bases). The ends were cut back, 7 bases at V and 11 bases at J, with 24 bases in the middle. The CDR3 runs 14 residues. CDR1 is SNHLY and CDR2 is FYNNEI in the germline V gene. CDR3 sequence: CASIRDTGLGSKYF. The CDR3 region has the DNA TGTGCCAGCATCCGGGACACGGGGTTGGGGAGTAAGTACTTC.

The chain uses TRBV6-6 and TRBJ2-7, with D hard to call. V was clipped by 11 bases and J by 0 bases, with 17 bases between them. The CDR3 is 14 residues long. The germline V gene has CDR1 MNHNY and CDR2 SVGAGI (reference sequence). CDR3 in amino acids: CAANDVRSSYEQYF. For the CDR3, the DNA is TGTGCCGCAAACGATGTCAGGAGCTCCTACGAGCAGTACTTC.

DNA of the CDR3: TGTGCCAGCAGCGCCGGGCAAACCTCCCGGCATGAGCAGTTCTTC. It specifies CASSAGQTSRHEQFF. The genes are TRBV7-9 and TRBJ2-1; D call uncertain. The CDR3 has 15 amino acids. The ends were cut back, 5 bases at V and 8 bases at J, with 19 bases in the middle. Germline CDR1 and CDR2: SEHNR and FQNEAQ (reference sequence).

V usage is TRBV15 and J usage is TRBJ2-5; 10 bases match TRBD1. The CDR3 covers 15 residues. Germline CDR1 and CDR2: LNHNV and YYDKDF (reference sequence). V was pared by 5 bases and J by 4 bases, with 7 bases of the junction left unmatched. CDR3 in amino acids: CATSDSGQGVETQYF. In nucleotides, the CDR3 is TGTGCCACCAGCGATAGTGGACAGGGGGTAGAGACCCAGTACTTC. The full variable domain, completed using reference TRBV15 and TRBJ2-5, is DAMVIQNPRYQVTQFGKPVTLSCSQTLNHNVMYWYQQKSSQAPKLLFHYYDKDFNNEADTPDNFQSRRPNTSFCFLDIRSPGLGDTAMYLCATSDSGQGVETQYFGPGTRLLVL.